What follows are 12 T cell receptor beta chains derived from one specimen sequenced in a study of tumor and adjacent non-tumor tissue in lung cancer. TCRbeta libraries were built with three rounds of nested PCR, modified from ARM-PCR. MiXCR was run by TCRdb on the multiplex PCR reads, yielding one entry per CDR3 protein. Of under 85,000 distinct CDR3 sequences in the sample, approximately 82% are singletons; the top ten hold approximately 40%. No cell sorting was done before RNA was extracted from the tissue. The normal lung tissue was taken more than 3 cm from the tumor edge. Sequencing was carried out using distant non-tumor lung tissue. The receptors stem from a man between 65 and 79 years old with non-small cell lung cancer.

Concerning this clonotype itself: At one end the junction does not follow the germline gene, possibly because of a read error. V and J are TRBV4-3 and TRBJ1-2; D is possibly TRBD1 (5 bases). Germline V lookup: CDR1 LGHNA, CDR2 YSLEER. This CDR3 has 13 amino acids. Here the CDR3 reads CVSSQGAAYGYTF. In DNA form, the CDR3 reads TGCGTCAGCAGCCAAGGGGCGGCATATGGCTACACCTTT.

The genes are TRBV7-3 and TRBJ2-3; 9 bases match TRBD2. V was clipped by 9 bases and J by 1 base; unmatched bases: 5. Germline CDR1 SGHTA, CDR2 FQGTGA. CDR3 size: 14 residues. The CDR3 spells CARIIAGGTDTQYF. As DNA, the CDR3 is TGTGCCAGAATAATAGCGGGGGGCACAGATACGCAGTATTTT.

Note on this clonotype: A junction end diverges from the germline sequence, so it may reflect a read error. The genes are TRBV5-4 and TRBJ2-3, with D possibly matching TRBD2 (5 bases). There are 15 residues in the CDR3. Germline V gives CDR1 SGHNT, CDR2 YYREEE (reference sequence). The CDR3 protein is CASSLVEGFTETQYF. CDR3 nucleotide sequence: TGTGCCAGCAGCTTGGTCGAGGGATTTACAGAAACGCAGTATTTT.

Details on this clonotype: Relative to the germline gene, one junction end is altered; a read error may explain this. The rearrangement uses TRBV10-3 and TRBJ2-5, with 8 bases matching TRBD1. This CDR3 spans 15 amino acids. Germline-derived CDR1 and CDR2 are ENHRY and SYGVKD. The DNA of the CDR3 is TGTGCCATCAGTGAGTTCCCAGGGGGCGGTGAGACACAGTACTTC. Residues: CAISEFPGGGETQYF.

On this clonotype: Germline is not matched at one junction end, which may reflect a read error. CDR3 loop: CTRRGDEKLFF. The CDR3 DNA is TGTACCAGGAGAGGGGATGAAAAACTGTTTTTT. This sequence joins TRBV6-6 and TRBJ1-4, with D possibly being TRBD1 (5 bases). The CDR3 length is 11 residues. Germline loops: CDR1 MNHNY, CDR2 SVGAGI (reference sequence).

This clonotype was seen a single time. One end of the junction is discordant with germline, which a read error may explain. The V and J genes are TRBV29-1 and TRBJ1-2; D gene unclear. Germline CDR1 is SQVTM and CDR2 is ANQGSEA. The CDR3 spans 16 residues. The CDR3, as DNA: TGCAGCGTTGTCCCCTATTCATCCTCGGGAGAAGATGGCTACGCCTTC. Amino acid sequence: CSVVPYSSSGEDGYAF.

The J gene is TRBJ2-3, the V gene TRBV23-1; D is uncertain. TRBV23-1 is assigned to the ORF class and has an uncertain function. CDR3 length equals 12 residues. Trimming pared 0 bases from V and 10 bases from J, leaving 8 bases between. CDR3 sequence (DNA): TGCGCCAGCAGTCAATCGAGAGTTCCGCAGTATTTT. Residues: CASSQSRVPQYF.

The rearrangement joins TRBV12-3 or TRBV12-4 to TRBJ1-3; 9 bases line up with TRBD1. V gave up 10 bases and J gave up 0 bases; unmatched junction bases: 16. This CDR3 has 18 residues. The CDR3 DNA reads TGTGCCAATAATCGTCCCGGGACAGGGATCGGCTCTGGAAACACCATATATTTT. Its translation: CANNRPGTGIGSGNTIYF.

On this clonotype: No conserved phenylalanine or tryptophan ends this CDR3, so it is likely a read error. This chain links TRBV29-1 with TRBJ1-2, with no clear D. Germline CDR1 and CDR2: SQVTM and ANQGSEA. The CDR3 contains 13 residues. This CDR3 reads CTVLQTGAYGYTY. Here the CDR3 DNA reads TGCACCGTTCTCCAGACGGGAGCCTACGGCTACACCTAC.

This clonotype was seen at least ten times. This rearrangement joins TRBV10-1 to TRBJ2-1; 10 nucleotides line up with TRBD2. The CDR3 covers 17 residues. Looked up from germline, CDR1 is WNHNN and CDR2 is SYGVQD (reference sequence). V dropped 3 bases and J dropped 4; count of bases not matched to a gene: 9. The CDR3 nucleotides read TGCGCCAGCAGTGACCGGAGCGGGAGGGCAAGGTACAATGAGCAGTTCTTC. It encodes CASSDRSGRARYNEQFF.

This clonotype was detected ten times or more. The chain recombines TRBV4-1 with TRBJ2-3, with 11 bases aligning to TRBD2. V was clipped by 0 bases and J by 4 bases; unmatched bases: 6. There are 17 residues in the CDR3. CDR1 MGHRA and CDR2 YSYEKL come from the germline V gene. In nucleotides, the CDR3 is TGCGCCAGCAGCCAAGAAACGCTAGCGGGGGGTTCAGATACGCAGTATTTT. It translates to CASSQETLAGGSDTQYF.

A word on this clonotype: A junction boundary mismatches the germline segment, possibly from a read error. This rearrangement joins TRBV4-1 to TRBJ1-5, with D possibly being TRBD1 (5 bases). The CDR3 length is 13 residues. Per the germline V gene, CDR1 is MGHRA and CDR2 is YSYEKL. The CDR3 region is CASSQADRRPKHF. For the CDR3, the DNA is TGCGCCAGCAGCCAAGCAGACAGACGGCCCAAGCATTTT.